This T cell receptor beta chain was recovered during a study of vaccination effects on CD4 cells after COVID-19. Study-wide findings and caveats: Only a few convalescent patients and no early post-infection timepoints featured in the study.

This clone was counted between two and nine times. Its antigen is unidentified. ViraFEST used viral peptide pools to expand antigen-specific CD4+ T cells before sequencing. Investigators separated out CD4+ T cells once 10 days of culture had passed. Nucleocapsid antibody tests were negative, and the vaccine recipients had no prior SARS-CoV-2 infection. They grew around 2.2 million PBMC in each well, adding around 10 IU/ml IL-2 and around 10 ug/ml peptides. Sequenced by immunoSEQ multiplex PCR; TCRdb stores in-frame clones only, minus some. This sample has 20,000 to 30,000 clones, with 76% found just once. V lost 5 bases to trimming and J lost 3 bases; unmatched junction nucleotides: 7. CDR3 size: 17 residues. Germline V gives CDR1 KGHSH, CDR2 LQKENI.

The clonotype originates from a human donor who received a COVID-19 vaccine. The chain combines TRBV18 with TRBJ2-3; 14 positions agree with TRBD2. The material was CD4+ T cells from PBMCs cultured with HCoV-NL63 spike peptides, obtained before COVID-19 vaccination. The CDR3 DNA reads TGTGCCAGCTCATCCGGGACTAGCGGGAGCGGGACAGATACGCAGTATTTT. Protein product: CASSSGTSGSGTDTQYF.